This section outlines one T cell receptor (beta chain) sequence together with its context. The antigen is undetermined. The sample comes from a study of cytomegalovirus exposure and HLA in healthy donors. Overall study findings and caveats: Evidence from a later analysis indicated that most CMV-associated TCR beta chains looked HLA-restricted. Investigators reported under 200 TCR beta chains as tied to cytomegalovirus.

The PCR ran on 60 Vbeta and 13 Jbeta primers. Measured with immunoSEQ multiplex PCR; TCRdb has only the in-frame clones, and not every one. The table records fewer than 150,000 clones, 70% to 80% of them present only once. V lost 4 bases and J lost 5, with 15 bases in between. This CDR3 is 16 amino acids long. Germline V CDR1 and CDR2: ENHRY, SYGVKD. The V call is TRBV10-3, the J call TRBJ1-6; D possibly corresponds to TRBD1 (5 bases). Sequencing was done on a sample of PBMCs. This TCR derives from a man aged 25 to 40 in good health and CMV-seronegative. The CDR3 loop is CAISVRAGRDNSPLHF. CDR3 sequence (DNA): TGTGCCATCAGTGTGAGGGCGGGGCGAGATAATTCACCCCTCCACTTT.